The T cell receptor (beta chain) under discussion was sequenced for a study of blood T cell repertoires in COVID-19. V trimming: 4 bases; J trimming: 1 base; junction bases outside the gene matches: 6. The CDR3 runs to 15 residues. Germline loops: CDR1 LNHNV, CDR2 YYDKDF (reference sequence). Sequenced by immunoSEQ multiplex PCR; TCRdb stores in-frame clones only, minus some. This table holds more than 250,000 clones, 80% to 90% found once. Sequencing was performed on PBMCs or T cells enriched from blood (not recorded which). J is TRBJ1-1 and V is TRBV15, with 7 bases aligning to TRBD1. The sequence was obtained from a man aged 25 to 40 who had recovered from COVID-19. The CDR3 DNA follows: TGTGCCACCAGCATTCGGACAGGAGGGAACACTGAAGCTTTCTTT. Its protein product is CATSIRTGGNTEAFF.